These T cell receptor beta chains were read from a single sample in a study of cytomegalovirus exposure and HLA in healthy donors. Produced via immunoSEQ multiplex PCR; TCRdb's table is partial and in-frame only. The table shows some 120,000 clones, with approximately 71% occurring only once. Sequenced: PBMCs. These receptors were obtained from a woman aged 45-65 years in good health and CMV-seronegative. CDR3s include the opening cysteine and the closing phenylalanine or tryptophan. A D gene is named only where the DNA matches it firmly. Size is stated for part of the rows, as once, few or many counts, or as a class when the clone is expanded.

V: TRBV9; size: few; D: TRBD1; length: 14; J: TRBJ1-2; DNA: TGTGCCAGCAGCGTAGTGACAGGGCATTATGGCTACACCTTC; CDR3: CASSVVTGHYGYTF
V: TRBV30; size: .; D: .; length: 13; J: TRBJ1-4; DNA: TGTGCCGGGGCTAGGCGACAAGGTGAAAAACTGTTTTTT; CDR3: CAGARRQGEKLFF
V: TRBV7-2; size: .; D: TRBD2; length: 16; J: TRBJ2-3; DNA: TGTGCCAGCAGCATGTGGGGCGGGAGGTCCACAGATACGCAGTATTTT; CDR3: CASSMWGGRSTDTQYF
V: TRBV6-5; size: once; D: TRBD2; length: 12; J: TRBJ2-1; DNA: TGTGCCAGCAGCCCGACTAGCTTTGAGCAGTTCTTC; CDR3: CASSPTSFEQFF
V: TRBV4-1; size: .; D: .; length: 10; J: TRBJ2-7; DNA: TGCGCCAGCGCGAAAAACGAGCAGTACTTC; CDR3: CASAKNEQYF
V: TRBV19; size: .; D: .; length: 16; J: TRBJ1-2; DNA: TGTGCCAGTTCGAGGCCGGCTGGGGAGAACTCCTATGGCTACACCTTC; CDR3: CASSRPAGENSYGYTF
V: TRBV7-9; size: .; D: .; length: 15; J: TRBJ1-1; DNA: TGTGCCAGCAGAACCGAACCACGGCAGGGCTCTGAAGCTTTCTTT; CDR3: CASRTEPRQGSEAFF
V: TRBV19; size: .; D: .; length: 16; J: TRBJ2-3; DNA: TGTGCCAGTAGTACTACAGGGTCCCCAAACACAGATACGCAGTATTTT; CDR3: CASSTTGSPNTDTQYF
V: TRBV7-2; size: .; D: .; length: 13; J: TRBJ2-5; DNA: TGTGCCAGCAGCCCACGTAGTCAAGAGACCCAGTACTTC; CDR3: CASSPRSQETQYF
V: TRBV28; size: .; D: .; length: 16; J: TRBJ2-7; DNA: TGTGCCAGCAGTTCAGGAAGGACAGTCTTTTCCTACGAGCAGTACTTC; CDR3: CASSSGRTVFSYEQYF
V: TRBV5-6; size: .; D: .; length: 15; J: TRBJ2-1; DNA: TGTGCCAGCAGCTCGGCGGTGGTATCCTACAATGAGCAGTTCTTC; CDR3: CASSSAVVSYNEQFF
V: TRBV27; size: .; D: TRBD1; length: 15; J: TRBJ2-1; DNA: TGTGCCAGCAGTTCTTTCGGGACAGGTAGCTATGAGCAGTTCTTC; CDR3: CASSSFGTGSYEQFF
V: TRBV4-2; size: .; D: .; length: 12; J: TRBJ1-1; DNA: TGTGCCAGCAGCCCACTTGGCACTGAAGCTTTCTTT; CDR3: CASSPLGTEAFF
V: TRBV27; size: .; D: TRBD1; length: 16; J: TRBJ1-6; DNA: TGTGCCAGCAGTTTAGGACAAAACGACAGGGGGTCACCCCTCCACTTT; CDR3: CASSLGQNDRGSPLHF
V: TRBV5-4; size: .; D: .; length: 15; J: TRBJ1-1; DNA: TGTGCCAGCAGCTACCGGAGTGGGGGGGTACCTGAAGCTTTCTTT; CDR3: CASSYRSGGVPEAFF
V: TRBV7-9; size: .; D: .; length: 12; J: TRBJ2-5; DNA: TGTGCCAGCAGCTTAGTAGCGGAGACCCAGTACTTC; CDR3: CASSLVAETQYF
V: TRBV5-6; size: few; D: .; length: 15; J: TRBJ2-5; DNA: TGTGCCAGCAGCTTGATGTTCCTAGAGGATGAGACCCAGTACTTC; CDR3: CASSLMFLEDETQYF
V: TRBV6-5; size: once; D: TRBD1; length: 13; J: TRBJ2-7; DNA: TGTGCCAGTTTCGGACAGGGTTCCTACGAGCAGTACTTC; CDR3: CASFGQGSYEQYF
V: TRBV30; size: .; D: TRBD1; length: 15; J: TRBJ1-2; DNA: TGTGCCTGGAGACTTACAGGGGGATCTAACTATGGCTACACCTTC; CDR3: CAWRLTGGSNYGYTF
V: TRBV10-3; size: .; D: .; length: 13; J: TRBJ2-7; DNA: TGTGCCATCAGTGAGCCCCCCAGGTTGGAGCAGTACTTC; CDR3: CAISEPPRLEQYF
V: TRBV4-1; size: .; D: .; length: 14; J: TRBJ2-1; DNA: TGCGCCAGCAGCCAGGCTAGCTCCTACAATGAGCAGTTCTTC; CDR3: CASSQASSYNEQFF
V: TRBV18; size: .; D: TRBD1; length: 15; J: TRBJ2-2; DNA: TGTGCCAGCTCACCACCGGGACAGGGTACCGGGGAGCTGTTTTTT; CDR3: CASSPPGQGTGELFF
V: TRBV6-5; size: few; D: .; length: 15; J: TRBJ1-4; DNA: TGTGCCAGCAGTTACTCTTCCCCTTCTAATGAAAAACTGTTTTTT; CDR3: CASSYSSPSNEKLFF
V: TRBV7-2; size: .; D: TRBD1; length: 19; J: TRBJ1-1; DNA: TGTGCCAGCAGCTCCACCTTGGCGGACAGGGGTTTGTGGAGCACTGAAGCTTTCTTT; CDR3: CASSSTLADRGLWSTEAFF
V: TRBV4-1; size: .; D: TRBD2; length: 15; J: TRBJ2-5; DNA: TGCGCCAGCAGCCAAGTAGGTCTAGCGGGAGAGACCCAGTACTTC; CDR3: CASSQVGLAGETQYF
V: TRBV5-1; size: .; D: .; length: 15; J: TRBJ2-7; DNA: TGCGCCAGCAGCTTCACCGGGACATTCTCCTACGAGCAGTACTTC; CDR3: CASSFTGTFSYEQYF
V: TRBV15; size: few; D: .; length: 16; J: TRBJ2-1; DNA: TGTGCCACCAGCAGAACCGCTATGAGCTCCTACAATGAGCAGTTCTTC; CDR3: CATSRTAMSSYNEQFF
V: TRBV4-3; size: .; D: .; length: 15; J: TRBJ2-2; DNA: TGCGCCAGCAGCCAAGACAGGTTGAACACCGGGGAGCTGTTTTTT; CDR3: CASSQDRLNTGELFF
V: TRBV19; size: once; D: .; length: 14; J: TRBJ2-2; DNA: TGTGCCAGTAGTATGGCTGGTCTCACCGGGGAGCTGTTTTTT; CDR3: CASSMAGLTGELFF
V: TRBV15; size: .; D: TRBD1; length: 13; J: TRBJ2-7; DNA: TGTGCCACCAGCGACAGGGGGATGTACGAGCAGTACTTC; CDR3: CATSDRGMYEQYF
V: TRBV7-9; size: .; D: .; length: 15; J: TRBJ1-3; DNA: TGTGCCAGCAGCCCACTGGGGGGCTCTGGAAACACCATATATTTT; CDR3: CASSPLGGSGNTIYF
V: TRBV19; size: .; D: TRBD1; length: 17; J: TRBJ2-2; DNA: TGTGCCAGTAGTACTCGGACAGGCACCTTAAACACCGGGGAGCTGTTTTTT; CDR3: CASSTRTGTLNTGELFF
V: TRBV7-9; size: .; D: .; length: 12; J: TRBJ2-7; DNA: TGTGCCAGCAGCCCAACCGGGTACGAGCAGTACTTC; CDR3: CASSPTGYEQYF
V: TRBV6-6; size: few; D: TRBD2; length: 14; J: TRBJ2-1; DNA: TGTGCCAGCAATTCCTTGACTAGCCACAATGAGCAGTTCTTC; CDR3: CASNSLTSHNEQFF
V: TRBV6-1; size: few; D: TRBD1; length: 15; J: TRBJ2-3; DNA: TGTGCCAGCAGTGAACACAGGGGAAGCACAGATACGCAGTATTTT; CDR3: CASSEHRGSTDTQYF
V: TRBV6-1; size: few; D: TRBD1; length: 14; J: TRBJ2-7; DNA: TGTGCCAGCAGTGTTGACAGGGGGGGGCTCGAGCAGTACTTC; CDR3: CASSVDRGGLEQYF
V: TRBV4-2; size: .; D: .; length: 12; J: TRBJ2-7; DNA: TGTGCCAGCAGCTTATATTTCGGCGAGCAGTACTTC; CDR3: CASSLYFGEQYF
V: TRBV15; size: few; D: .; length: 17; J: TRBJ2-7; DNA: TGTGCCACCAGCAGCGACCCGCTTCTCCGAGCCGACTACGAGCAGTACTTC; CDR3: CATSSDPLLRADYEQYF
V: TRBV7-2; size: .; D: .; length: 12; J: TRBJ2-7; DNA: TGTGCCAGCCGAACAGGGCCTGACGAGCAGTACTTC; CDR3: CASRTGPDEQYF
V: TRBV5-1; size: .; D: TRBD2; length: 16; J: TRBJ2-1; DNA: TGCGCCAGCAGCTCAGAGACTAGCACGGGAGACAATGAGCAGTTCTTC; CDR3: CASSSETSTGDNEQFF
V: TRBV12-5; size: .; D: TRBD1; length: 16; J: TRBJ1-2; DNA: TGTGCTAGTGGTTTCCCCCTGGACAGGGGAAGGTCGGGTTACACCTTC; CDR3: CASGFPLDRGRSGYTF
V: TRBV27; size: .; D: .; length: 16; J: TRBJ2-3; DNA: TGTGCCAGCAGCCTTAGTCAGGGAATGAGCACAGATACGCAGTATTTT; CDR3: CASSLSQGMSTDTQYF